This T cell receptor beta chain comes out of a study of OX40 agonist ivuxolimab in advanced cancers. Across the study: Patients got intravenous ivuxolimab at 0.01 to 10 mg/kg every 2 weeks. Among those treated, three patients had partial responses, one with hepatocellular carcinoma and two with cutaneous melanoma.

Libraries were prepared by immunoSEQ multiplex PCR; TCRdb keeps only in-frame clonotypes and omits some of them. The table lists roughly 15,000 clones, 80% to 90% of them singletons, with 41% in the top ten. CDR1 is SQVTM, CDR2 ANQGSEA, per germline. The CDR3 runs 14 residues. V gave up 8 bases and J gave up 2 bases, with 18 bases separating them. The chain recombines TRBV29-1 with TRBJ1-1, with a weak D call TRBD1 (6 bases). This TCR came from an adult with an advanced solid tumor such as melanoma, head and neck, liver or kidney cancer. The input for sequencing was CD4+ or CD8+ T cells sorted from blood, taken in a trial of the OX40 agonist ivuxolimab. DNA for the CDR3: TGCAGCATACGAAATGAGGGGGGTAACACTGAAGCTTTCTTT. It translates to CSIRNEGGNTEAFF.